Here is one TCR beta chain with its context. TCRdb keeps only in-frame clones here, not all; method: immunoSEQ multiplex PCR. This table has fewer than 1.6 million clones, approximately 98.5% appearing once. This sample is drawn from a study of shared clonotypes between healthy human individuals. The CDR3 totals 14 residues. Trimming stripped 2 bases from V and 5 bases from J, with 10 bases between. Looked up from germline, CDR1 is SGHNT and CDR2 is YYREEE (reference sequence). V and J are TRBV5-4 and TRBJ1-4; no clear D gene. Sequenced: naive CD4+ T cells sorted from blood. This sample's subset: CD45RA+ positively selected. The origin of this receptor is a man aged 25 to 40 in good health. Here the CDR3 DNA reads TGTGCCAGCAGCTTTTCGGGCAGAAATGAAAAACTGTTTTTT. It yields the protein CASSFSGRNEKLFF.